A selection of T cell receptor beta chains follows, all from one sample in a study of patients and donors after allogeneic stem cell transplantation. TCRdb fed the RT-PCR reads into MiXCR, producing one record per CDR3 protein. The sample includes approximately 90,000 distinct CDR3 sequences, roughly 4.9% of them seen just once. The sample comprised blood, either unsorted or a sorted T cell fraction (not recorded which). The receptors here all came from a human donor who was either an allogeneic HSCT recipient or a stem cell or donor lymphocyte infusion donor (not recorded which). It is not recorded whose cells these are; they may come from a transplant donor. The conserved cysteine and the conserved F or W are not part of the CDR3 here.

V gene	J gene	CDR3 protein
TRBV3-1	TRBJ1-6	ASSHGRGNSPLH
TRBV7-9	TRBJ1-6	ASSSRGGDNSPLH
TRBV6-1	TRBJ2-3	ASSAATGADTQY
TRBV7-9	TRBJ2-7	ASTLAGVPPYEQY
TRBV6-6	TRBJ2-5	ASSYGPVETQY
TRBV29-1	TRBJ1-1	SVSQGWAMNTEAF
TRBV20-1	TRBJ1-2	SARDFRTDYGYT
TRBV5-1	TRBJ2-2	ASSPKFGGAGELF
TRBV20-1	TRBJ2-7	SATESSTGLYEQY
TRBV11-2	TRBJ1-1	ASSWSSTEAF